One T cell receptor (beta chain) is described in this entry. What it recognizes is unknown. Combining a sample-barcoded 5' primer with a J-beta primer mix, a second PCR ran for roughly 7 to 11 cycles. Paired-end reads containing CDR3 totaled no fewer than 2.5 million for each sample. TCRdb used MiXCR to reprocess the 5' RACE reads, holding one entry per CDR3 protein. The data show 1.5 million to 2 million distinct CDR3 sequences, around 42% seen once. This specimen belongs to a study of blood T cells in healthy people across ages. With 4 bases removed from V and 7 bases from J, the gap between germline ends came to 20 bases. The CDR3 contains 16 residues. The germline gives CDR1 LGHNA, CDR2 YSLEER. Study results and limitations: Expanded clonotype changes were possibly confounded by unknown donor CMV status.

This TCR was sampled from a human donor in good health. The sequenced sample consisted of blood. This chain uses TRBV4-3 with TRBJ2-4; possible D gene TRBD2, 5 bases. CDR3: CASSPGPGENNNIQYF. The CDR3, as DNA: TGCGCCAGCAGCCCCGGCCCCGGGGAAAATAATAACATTCAGTACTTC.